This T cell receptor beta chain was identified in a study of blood T cell repertoires in COVID-19. Study-wide context: From T cells, B-cell-depleted T cells, or PBMCs came the material, which was cDNA or gDNA.

Using immunoSEQ multiplex PCR, the repertoire was profiled, and TCRdb retains in-frame clones only, with some absent. This repertoire shows roughly 520,000 clones, around nine tenths found once; its top ten account for approximately 1.8%. Cohorts were determined from participant-reported clinical history. What the recovered Cohort 3 donors had was two negative PCRs, clearance, or symptom resolution. This CDR3 region has 20 residues. Trimming at V came to 1 base and at J to 0 bases, leaving 15 bases not matched to a gene. Germline values: CDR1 LGHNA, CDR2 YNFKEQ. This TCR came from a middle-aged woman who had recovered from COVID-19. Material for sequencing was PBMCs or T cells enriched from blood (not recorded which). The V and J genes are TRBV4-2 and TRBJ2-5; 9 bases line up with TRBD2. This CDR3 reads CASSQVLRDGVAGDQETQYF. CDR3 DNA: TGTGCCAGCAGCCAAGTTCTCAGGGACGGAGTAGCGGGGGACCAAGAGACCCAGTACTTC.